This T cell receptor beta chain was retrieved from a study of identical twins. This clonotype was found many times. A universal primer binding site was introduced by template switching. The final cDNA contained unique molecular identifiers. TCRdb re-derived calls from the 5' RACE reads in MiXCR, one entry per CDR3 protein. The sample shows hundreds of thousands of distinct CDR3 sequences, approximately 6% of them seen only once. Per the germline V gene, CDR1 is SEHNR and CDR2 is FQNEAQ (reference sequence). The length of the CDR3 is 13 residues. Trimming removed 5 bases at V and 2 bases at J, with 9 bases between.

The specimen sequenced was naive T cells sorted from blood. The J gene is TRBJ1-2, the V gene TRBV7-9, with no clear D. The sequence derives from a man aged 18 to 29 in good health. Written as DNA, the CDR3 is TGTGCCAGCAGCCCGGTGGGAAACTATGGCTACACCTTC. Translation: CASSPVGNYGYTF.